The 25 T cell receptor beta chains reported below all come from one sample, sequenced in a study of regulatory T cells in long-lasting Graves disease. Combining iRepertoire HTBI primers with Arm-PCR of CDR3 regions, the authors built TCR beta libraries. Using its own MiXCR run on the multiplex PCR reads, TCRdb lists one record per CDR3 protein. Of 200,000 to 250,000 distinct CDR3 sequences in the sample, around 18% are singletons; the top ten hold approximately 20%. The time point here: newly diagnosed GD, antithyroid drugs for less than 3 months. The TCR library was prepared using RNA isolated from PBMCs. Sequencing used peripheral blood mononuclear cells (PBMCs), obtained at new diagnosis, from a patient treated with antithyroid drugs. The receptors were gathered from a female donor with Graves disease.

This clonotype occurred a few times. This chain connects TRBV2 to TRBJ2-7, with a tentative D call TRBD1 (5 bases). This CDR3 has 14 residues. In germline, CDR1 is SNHLY, CDR2 FYNNEI. Deletions cut 3 bases from V and 5 bases from J, with 14 bases between. The CDR3 nucleotides are TGTGCCAGCAGTGATAACCCAGGGTACGACGAGCAGTACTTC. This translates into CASSDNPGYDEQYF.

This clonotype was observed many times. This chain uses TRBV28 with TRBJ1-2; the D gene is possibly TRBD1 (6 bases). Germline CDR1 is MDHEN and CDR2 is SYDVKM. This CDR3 has 11 amino acids. V dropped 6 bases and J dropped 8 bases, with 10 bases sitting between them. CDR3 protein: CASRTGFGYTF. The CDR3 DNA sequence: TGTGCCAGCAGAACAGGGTTCGGCTACACCTTC.

This clonotype was seen ten or more times. The chain has TRBV19 and TRBJ2-7; 14 bases are shared with TRBD2. Trimming at V came to 4 bases and at J to 0 bases, leaving 2 bases not matched to a gene. Per germline, CDR1 LNHDA and CDR2 SQIVND (reference sequence). This CDR3 comprises 16 residues. CDR3 region: CASSRTSGRSSYEQYF. CDR3 nucleotides: TGTGCCAGTAGTAGGACTAGCGGGAGGAGCTCCTACGAGCAGTACTTC. Full variable domain (remainder filled in from reference TRBV19 and TRBJ2-7): DGGITQSPKYLFRKEGQNVTLSCEQNLNHDAMYWYRQDPGQGLRLIYYSQIVNDFQKGDIAEGYSVSREKKESFPLTVTSAQKNPTAFYLCASSRTSGRSSYEQYFGPGTRLTVT.

This clonotype was counted ten times or more. The genes are TRBV7-3 and TRBJ2-5; 10 bases match TRBD2. The V segment lost 5 bases and the J segment 5 bases; nucleotides outside the gene matches: 14. Germline V gives CDR1 SGHTA, CDR2 FQGTGA. This CDR3 is 17 amino acids long. CDR3 sequence: CASSTTTSGEEWETQYF. CDR3 nucleotides: TGTGCCAGCAGCACCACAACTAGCGGGGAGGAGTGGGAGACCCAGTACTTC.

This clonotype was detected many times. This chain connects TRBV7-9 to TRBJ2-5, with 10 nucleotides matching TRBD1. V trimming: 6 bases; J trimming: 4 bases; junction bases outside the gene matches: 5. The CDR3 length is 14 residues. Per germline, CDR1 SEHNR and CDR2 FQNEAQ (reference sequence). The CDR3 DNA follows: TGTGCCAGCAGACTGGGACAGGGGTTAGAGACCCAGTACTTC. Translated: CASRLGQGLETQYF.

The chain is built from TRBV2 and TRBJ2-5; maybe TRBD1 (6 bases). Germline V gives CDR1 SNHLY, CDR2 FYNNEI. This CDR3 comprises 14 residues. The V gene lost 1 base and the J gene lost 2 bases, with 8 bases spanning the gap. The CDR3 protein is CASSEGTAQETQYF. The DNA of the CDR3 is TGTGCCAGCAGTGAAGGGACAGCGCAAGAGACCCAGTACTTC.

This clonotype was recorded many times. The rearrangement joins TRBV5-1 to TRBJ2-7; 10 bases are a match to TRBD1. Unmatched junction bases numbered 4, after V lost 4 bases and J lost 3 bases. The germline CDR1 and CDR2 sequences are SGHRS and YFSETQ. The CDR3 has 14 residues. The CDR3 loop is CASSRGTGDYEQYF. DNA of the CDR3: TGCGCCAGCAGCCGGGGGACAGGGGACTACGAGCAGTACTTC.

As regards this clonotype: One end of the junction is discordant with germline, which a read error may explain. The gene calls are TRBV11-2 and TRBJ1-4; possible D gene TRBD1, 5 bases. The CDR3 loop spans 15 amino acids. In germline, CDR1 is SGHAT, CDR2 FQNNGV. The CDR3 reads CASGLGGQGNEKLFF. The CDR3 DNA reads TGTGCCAGCGGCTTAGGTGGGCAGGGTAATGAAAAACTGTTTTTT.

This clonotype was detected many times. The rearrangement uses TRBV4-3 and TRBJ1-6; 7 bases line up with TRBD1. J was trimmed by 10 bases and V by 1 base; bases with no gene match: 7. This CDR3 has 15 residues. CDR1 is LGHNA and CDR2 is YSLEER in the germline V gene. CDR3 protein: CASSQVETGSSPLHF. CDR3 DNA: TGCGCCAGCAGCCAAGTTGAGACAGGGTCCTCACCCCTCCACTTT.

This clonotype was observed at least ten times. The chain has TRBV6-2 or TRBV6-3 and TRBJ2-2; perhaps D is TRBD1 or TRBD2 (5 bases each). The CDR3 spans 14 residues. Germline assignment: CDR1 MNHEY and CDR2 SVGEGT. V lost 5 bases, J lost 9 bases, and 16 bases lay in between. As DNA, the CDR3 is TGTGCCAGCAGTCCCGGGTGGGGGAGCCGGGAGCTGTTTTTT. It is translated as CASSPGWGSRELFF.

This clonotype was seen more than once but under ten times. The chain joins TRBV20-1 to TRBJ2-4; 8 bases are a match to TRBD2. The V gene's germline CDR1 is DFQATT and CDR2 SNEGSKA (reference sequence). V was pared by 0 bases and J by 2 bases, with 6 bases of the junction left unmatched. CDR3 length equals 16 residues. The CDR3: CSARDPGRAPKNIQYF. The CDR3 DNA reads as TGCAGTGCTAGAGACCCCGGGAGGGCACCCAAAAACATTCAGTACTTC.

In its sample, this clonotype was seen many times. This chain links TRBV7-2 with TRBJ2-5; D is possibly TRBD2 (5 bases). CDR1 is SGHTA, CDR2 FQGNSA, per germline. The length of the CDR3 is 13 residues. V lost 5 bases, J lost 5 bases, and 12 bases lay in between. The CDR3 region has the DNA TGTGCCAGCAGCACCACTAGGCTCGAGACCCAGTACTTC. Its protein is CASSTTRLETQYF. The whole variable domain, filled in from reference TRBV7-2 and TRBJ2-5, reads GAGVSQSPSNKVTEKGKDVELRCDPISGHTALYWYRQSLGQGLEFLIYFQGNSAPDKSGLPSDRFSAERTGGSVSTLTIQRTQQEDSAVYLCASSTTRLETQYFGPGTRLLVL.

The sample holds many counts of this clonotype. V and J are TRBV3-1 and TRBJ2-3; D unclear. Germline V gene lookup returns CDR1 LGHDT and CDR2 YNNKEL (reference sequence). The length of the CDR3 is 13 residues. The V end was cut by 4 bases, the J end by 0 bases, with 5 bases between. The CDR3 sequence is CASSRRSTDTQYF. CDR3 in DNA: TGTGCCAGCAGCCGACGTAGCACAGATACGCAGTATTTT.

At least ten counts were recorded for this clonotype. V and J are TRBV4-3 and TRBJ2-7, with 13 bases that match TRBD2. Trimming at V came to 7 bases and at J to 3 bases, leaving 6 bases not matched to a gene. The CDR3 contains 15 residues. In germline, CDR1 is LGHNA, CDR2 YSLEER. The CDR3 region is CASTPGLAGVYEQYF. Here the CDR3 DNA reads TGCGCCAGCACCCCCGGACTAGCGGGAGTCTACGAGCAGTACTTC.

Many counts were recorded for this clonotype. J is TRBJ1-1 and V is TRBV11-1; D perhaps matches TRBD1 (6 bases). With 1 base removed from V and 9 bases from J, the gap between germline ends came to 12 bases. Germline V lookup: CDR1 SGHAT, CDR2 FQDESV (reference sequence). The CDR3 runs 13 residues. Written as DNA, the CDR3 is TGTGCCAGCAGCTTAGATCAGGGGATGAAAGCTTTCTTT. Its translation: CASSLDQGMKAFF.

The sample holds many counts of this clonotype. This chain uses TRBV28 with TRBJ1-3; possible D gene TRBD1, 6 bases. CDR1 MDHEN and CDR2 SYDVKM come from the germline V gene. The CDR3 spans 16 residues. The V end lost 3 bases, the J end lost 0 bases, and 12 bases lay between the germline ends. The CDR3 loop is CASSFGGHRSGNTIYF. CDR3 nucleotides: TGTGCCAGCAGTTTTGGGGGACATCGCTCTGGAAACACCATATATTTT.

V is TRBV2 and J is TRBJ1-2, with TRBD1 identical over 8 bases. The CDR3 runs to 13 residues. V was pared by 7 bases and J by 7 bases, with 8 bases of the junction left unmatched. The germline V gene has CDR1 SNHLY and CDR2 FYNNEI. The CDR3 DNA is TGTGCCAGCATCGAAGACAGGGGATCTGGCTACACCTTC. Its protein is CASIEDRGSGYTF.

The chain has TRBV6-2 or TRBV6-3 and TRBJ2-7; 13 nucleotides align to TRBD2. This CDR3 has 16 residues. CDR1 is MNHEY and CDR2 is SVGEGT in the germline V gene. Trimming cost V 6 bases and J 4 bases; bases outside gene matches: 9. CDR3 sequence reads: CASRSTSGRAGYEQYF. The CDR3 nucleotides read TGTGCCAGCAGATCTACTAGCGGGAGGGCCGGGTACGAGCAGTACTTC.

This clonotype was recorded at least ten times. The V gene is TRBV11-2, the J gene TRBJ2-1, with TRBD2 identical over 13 bases. Trimming cost V 1 base and J 0 bases; bases outside gene matches: 12. The CDR3 has 21 amino acids. The V gene's germline CDR1 is SGHAT and CDR2 FQNNGV. CDR3 nucleotide sequence: TGTGCCAGCAGCTTAGGGATAGCGACTAGCGGGAGGAAGAGCTCCTACAATGAGCAGTTCTTC. It codes for CASSLGIATSGRKSSYNEQFF.

This clonotype was seen repeatedly, ten times or more. The chain carries TRBV7-3 and TRBJ1-6; D uncertain. Looked up from germline, CDR1 is SGHTA and CDR2 is FQGTGA. The CDR3 is made up of 17 amino acids. V lost 1 base and J lost 0, with 10 bases in between. As DNA, the CDR3 is TGTGCCAGCAGCTTAATGAGGAAAAGCTCCTATAATTCACCCCTCCACTTT. Amino acids: CASSLMRKSSYNSPLHF.

This clonotype was detected a few times. The rearrangement joins TRBV2 to TRBJ2-5, with D possibly TRBD2 on 6 matching bases. The V and J ends lost 1 base and 5 bases respectively, with 8 bases between them. The CDR3 spans 13 residues. Germline loops: CDR1 SNHLY, CDR2 FYNNEI. CDR3 coding DNA: TGTGCCAGCAGTGAAGGGGAGGTGGAGACCCAGTACTTC. It yields the protein CASSEGEVETQYF.

The gene calls are TRBV7-2 and TRBJ2-4; TRBD2 is a possible D gene (6 bases). This CDR3 region has 15 residues. The germline V and J ends were trimmed by 0 bases and 7 bases, with 13 bases remaining between them. CDR1 is SGHTA and CDR2 is FQGNSA in the germline V gene. CDR3 DNA: TGTGCCAGCAGCTTAGCGGGAGGCTATTTGAACATTCAGTACTTC. It is translated as CASSLAGGYLNIQYF.

This clonotype has a count of ten or more. The rearrangement uses TRBV7-2 and TRBJ2-3, with 10 bases identical to TRBD1. CDR1 SGHTA and CDR2 FQGNSA come from the germline V gene. The CDR3 runs to 15 residues. Trimming took 5 bases from V and 6 from J; bases not matched to a gene: 8. The CDR3 loop is CASSPRDRGYDTQYF. The CDR3 region has the DNA TGTGCCAGCAGCCCCCGGGACAGGGGTTACGATACGCAGTATTTT. The full variable domain, rest sourced from reference TRBV7-2 and TRBJ2-3, is GAGVSQSPSNKVTEKGKDVELRCDPISGHTALYWYRQSLGQGLEFLIYFQGNSAPDKSGLPSDRFSAERTGGSVSTLTIQRTQQEDSAVYLCASSPRDRGYDTQYFGPGTRLTVL.

This clonotype was picked up many times. The CDR3 DNA is TGTGCCAGTCGAGACAGGGCCAATTCACCCCTCCACTTT. The encoded protein is CASRDRANSPLHF. The chain has TRBV28 and TRBJ1-6, with 7 bases identical to TRBD1. The CDR3 loop spans 13 amino acids. CDR1 MDHEN and CDR2 SYDVKM come from the germline V gene. V dropped 9 bases and J dropped 7; count of bases not matched to a gene: 6. Variable domain in full (rest from reference TRBV28 and TRBJ1-6): DVKVTQSSRYLVKRTGEKVFLECVQDMDHENMFWYRQDPGLGLRLIYFSYDVKMKEKGDIPEGYSVSREKKERFSLILESASTNQTSMYLCASRDRANSPLHFGNGTRLTVT.

This clonotype occurred many times. This chain joins TRBV7-3 and TRBJ2-1, with D unclear. This CDR3 comprises 12 residues. V was shortened by 5 bases and J by 8 bases, with 10 bases between the two germline ends. Germline CDR1 is SGHTA and CDR2 is FQGTGA. In nucleotides, the CDR3 is TGTGCCAGCAGCCCCTATGGGGATGAGCAGTTCTTC. It encodes CASSPYGDEQFF. The variable domain in full, with the rest retrieved from reference TRBV7-3 and TRBJ2-1, is GAGVSQTPSNKVTEKGKYVELRCDPISGHTALYWYRQSLGQGPEFLIYFQGTGAADDSGLPNDRFFAVRPEGSVSTLKIQRTERGDSAVYLCASSPYGDEQFFGPGTRLTVL.